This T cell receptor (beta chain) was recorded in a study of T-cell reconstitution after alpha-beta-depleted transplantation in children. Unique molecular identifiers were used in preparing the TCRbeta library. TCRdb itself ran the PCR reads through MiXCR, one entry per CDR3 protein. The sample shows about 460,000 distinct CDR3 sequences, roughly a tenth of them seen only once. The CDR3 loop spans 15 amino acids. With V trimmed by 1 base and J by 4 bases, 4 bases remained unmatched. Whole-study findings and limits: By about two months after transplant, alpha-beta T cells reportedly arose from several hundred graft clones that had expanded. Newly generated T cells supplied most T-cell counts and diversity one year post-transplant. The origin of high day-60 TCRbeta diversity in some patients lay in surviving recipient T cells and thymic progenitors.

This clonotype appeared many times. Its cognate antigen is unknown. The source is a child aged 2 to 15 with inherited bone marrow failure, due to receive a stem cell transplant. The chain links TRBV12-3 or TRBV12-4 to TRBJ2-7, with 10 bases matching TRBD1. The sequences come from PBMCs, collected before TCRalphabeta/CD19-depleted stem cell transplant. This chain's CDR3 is CASSLGGTGEYEQYF. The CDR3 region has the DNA TGTGCCAGCAGTTTAGGAGGGACAGGGGAATACGAGCAGTACTTC.